This T cell receptor beta chain was profiled in a study of CD8 T cells in Susac syndrome. Random hexamers were used to reverse transcribe an amount of about 0.45 to 1 ug RNA. TCRdb ran MiXCR on the immunoSEQ multiplex PCR reads and lists one entry per CDR3 protein. The sample lists around 80,000 distinct CDR3 sequences; roughly 96% were seen once. The study, taken as a whole, reports: The total CD8+ repertoires contained about 16 Susac-specific public clones, and the CD8+ TEMRA repertoires contained about 5.

To note about this clonotype: Its antigen is currently unknown.

The CDR3 extends over 15 amino acids. Germline V gene lookup returns CDR1 SGHDN and CDR2 FVKESK. Trimming stripped 2 bases from V and 0 bases from J, with 8 bases between. The origin of this receptor is a human donor with Susac syndrome. Sequencing was done on a sample of CD8+ T cells from PBMCs. The J gene is TRBJ2-1, the V gene TRBV14; the D is unclear. CDR3 in amino acids: CASSQLDSSYNEQFF. DNA for the CDR3: TGTGCCAGCAGCCAACTTGACTCCTCCTACAATGAGCAGTTCTTC.